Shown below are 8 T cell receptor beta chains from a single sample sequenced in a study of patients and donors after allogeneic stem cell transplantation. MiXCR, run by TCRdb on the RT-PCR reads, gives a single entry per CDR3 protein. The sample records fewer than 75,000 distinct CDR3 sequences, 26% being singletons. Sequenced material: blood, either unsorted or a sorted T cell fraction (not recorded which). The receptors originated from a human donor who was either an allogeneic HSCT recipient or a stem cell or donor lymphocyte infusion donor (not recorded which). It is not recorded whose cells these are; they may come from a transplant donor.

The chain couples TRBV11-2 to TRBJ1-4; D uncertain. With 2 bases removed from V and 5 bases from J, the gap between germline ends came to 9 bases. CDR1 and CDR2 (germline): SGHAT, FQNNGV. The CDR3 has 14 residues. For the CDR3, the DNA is TGTGCCAGCAGCTTATCGTCCCTAAATGAAAAACTGTTTTTT. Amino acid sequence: CASSLSSLNEKLFF.

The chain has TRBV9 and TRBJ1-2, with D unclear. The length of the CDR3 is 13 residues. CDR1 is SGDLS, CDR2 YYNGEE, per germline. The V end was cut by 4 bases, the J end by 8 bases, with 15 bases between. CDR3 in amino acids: CASSSPPFPGYTF. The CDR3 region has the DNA TGTGCCAGCAGCTCACCCCCCTTTCCGGGCTACACCTTC.

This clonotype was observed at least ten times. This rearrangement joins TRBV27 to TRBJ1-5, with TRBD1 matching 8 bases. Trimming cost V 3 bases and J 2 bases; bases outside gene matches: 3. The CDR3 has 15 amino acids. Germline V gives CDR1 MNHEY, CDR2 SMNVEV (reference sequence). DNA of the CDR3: TGTGCCAGCAGTTTGTTGACAGGGGGCAATCAGCCCCAGCATTTT. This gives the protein CASSLLTGGNQPQHF.

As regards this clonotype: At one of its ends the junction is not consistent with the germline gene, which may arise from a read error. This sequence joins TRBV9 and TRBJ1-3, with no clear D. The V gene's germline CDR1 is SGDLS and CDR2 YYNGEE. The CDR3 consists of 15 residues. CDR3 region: CASTHREMEGNTIYF. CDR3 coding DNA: TGTGCCAGCACCCACCGGGAGATGGAGGGAAACACTATATATTTT.

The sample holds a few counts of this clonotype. CDR3 nucleotide sequence: TGTGCCAGCAGCCAAGATTTCATGTGGCAGGGGACTAACTATGGCTACACCTTC. Its protein is CASSQDFMWQGTNYGYTF. The genes are TRBV3-1 and TRBJ1-2, with a weak D call TRBD1 (6 bases). Germline CDR1 reads LGHDT; CDR2 reads YNNKEL (reference sequence). The V end was cut by 0 bases, the J end by 0 bases, with 17 bases between. The CDR3 length is 18 residues.

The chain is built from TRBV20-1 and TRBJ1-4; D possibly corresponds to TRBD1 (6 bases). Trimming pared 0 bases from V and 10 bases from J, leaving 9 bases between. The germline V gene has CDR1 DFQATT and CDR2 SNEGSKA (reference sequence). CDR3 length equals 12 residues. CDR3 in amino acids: CSARDVGGKLFF. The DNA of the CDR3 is TGCAGTGCTAGAGATGTAGGGGGAAAACTGTTTTTT.

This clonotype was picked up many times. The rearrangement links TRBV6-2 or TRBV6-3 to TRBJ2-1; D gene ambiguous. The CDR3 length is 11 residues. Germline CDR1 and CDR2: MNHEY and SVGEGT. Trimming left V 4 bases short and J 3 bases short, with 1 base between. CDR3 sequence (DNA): TGTGCCAGCAGTTTCTACAATGAGCAGTTCTTC. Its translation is CASSFYNEQFF.

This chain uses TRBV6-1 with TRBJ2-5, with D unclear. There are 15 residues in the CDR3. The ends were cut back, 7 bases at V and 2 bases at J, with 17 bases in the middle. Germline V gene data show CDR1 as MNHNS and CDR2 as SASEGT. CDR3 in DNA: TGTGCCAGCACCCTCTTTAGGGCCGATCAAGAGACCCAGTACTTC. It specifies CASTLFRADQETQYF.